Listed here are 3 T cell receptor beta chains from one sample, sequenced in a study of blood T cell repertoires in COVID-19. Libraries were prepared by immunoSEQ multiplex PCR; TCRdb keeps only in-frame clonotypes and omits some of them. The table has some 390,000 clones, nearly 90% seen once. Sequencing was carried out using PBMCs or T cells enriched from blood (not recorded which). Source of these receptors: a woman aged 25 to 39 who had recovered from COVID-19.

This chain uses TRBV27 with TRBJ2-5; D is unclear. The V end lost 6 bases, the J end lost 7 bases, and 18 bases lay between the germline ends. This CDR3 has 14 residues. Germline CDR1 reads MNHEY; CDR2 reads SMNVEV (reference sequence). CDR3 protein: CASSPLPGVRTQYF. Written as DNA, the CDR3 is TGTGCCAGCAGCCCCCTTCCCGGAGTGAGGACCCAGTACTTC.

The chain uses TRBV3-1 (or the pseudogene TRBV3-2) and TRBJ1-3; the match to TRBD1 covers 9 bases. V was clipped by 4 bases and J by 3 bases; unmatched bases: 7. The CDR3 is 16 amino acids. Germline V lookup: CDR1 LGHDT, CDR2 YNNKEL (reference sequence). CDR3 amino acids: CASSRQTGGGGNTIYF. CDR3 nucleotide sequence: TGTGCCAGCAGCCGCCAAACAGGGGGCGGTGGAAACACCATATATTTT.

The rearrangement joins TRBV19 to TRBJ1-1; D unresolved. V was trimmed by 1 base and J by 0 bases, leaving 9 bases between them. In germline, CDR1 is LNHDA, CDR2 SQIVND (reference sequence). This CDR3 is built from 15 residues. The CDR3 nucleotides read TGTGCCAGTAGTATAGCTAACAGATTGAACACTGAAGCTTTCTTT. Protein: CASSIANRLNTEAFF.